This TCR beta chain was identified in a study of cytomegalovirus exposure and HLA in healthy donors. Regarding the study as a whole: The study flagged fewer than 200 TCR beta chains as cytomegalovirus-associated. Compared with the roughly 730-donor mean, an Asian-associated ancestry cluster reportedly had fewer N-insertions, according to a later analysis.

The donors comprised healthy bone marrow donors. The PCR made use of 60 Vbeta and 13 Jbeta primers. Measured with immunoSEQ multiplex PCR; TCRdb has only the in-frame clones, and not every one. The data contain 150,000 to 200,000 clones, approximately 80% of them singletons. As regards this clone: Its specificity is not known.

CDR3 length equals 16 residues. CDR1 is MNHEY, CDR2 SMNVEV, per germline (reference sequence). The V segment lost 4 bases and the J segment 5 bases; nucleotides outside the gene matches: 8. The sample taken for sequencing was PBMCs. The sequence was obtained from a male donor in good health and CMV-seropositive. This chain uses TRBV27 with TRBJ1-5; 10 positions match TRBD1. The CDR3: CASSSIGQGGYQPQHF. The CDR3 DNA follows: TGTGCCAGCAGTTCCATCGGACAGGGGGGATATCAGCCCCAGCATTTT.